This TCR beta chain was sequenced for a study of blood T cell repertoires in COVID-19. Study information: COVID-19 samples collected from the United States, Italy and Spain covered acute and convalescent phases. The cDNA or gDNA used as material had been derived from T cells, B-cell-depleted T cells, or PBMCs.

Libraries were prepared by immunoSEQ multiplex PCR; TCRdb keeps only in-frame clonotypes and omits some of them. This repertoire shows some 80,000 clones, 78% found once; its top ten account for roughly 36%. This clone is a singleton in its sample. During active infection, Seattle patients enrolled and were then monitored through disease. The CDR3 contains 14 residues. V dropped 6 bases and J dropped 1; count of bases not matched to a gene: 3. Germline V gene data show CDR1 as SEHNR and CDR2 as FQNEAQ (reference sequence). The sequence was collected from a man between 60 and 75 years old with COVID-19, enrolled during active disease. Sequencing was done on a sample of peripheral blood. The rearrangement joins TRBV7-9 to TRBJ1-1; 9 nucleotides agree with TRBD1. The CDR3 nucleotides read TGTGCCAGCAGTCACAGGGGGCGGAACACTGAAGCTTTCTTT. It is translated as CASSHRGRNTEAFF.